The 19 T cell receptor beta chains below were found in one sample sequenced in a study of OX40 agonist ivuxolimab in advanced cancers. The table came from immunoSEQ multiplex PCR; TCRdb's copy has only in-frame clones and leaves some out. The table shows 35,000 or so clones, with 76% occurring only once. Sequenced material: CD4+ or CD8+ T cells sorted from blood, taken in a trial of the OX40 agonist ivuxolimab. The receptor source for this set is an adult with an advanced solid tumor such as melanoma, head and neck, liver or kidney cancer.

The chain uses TRBV18 and TRBJ2-7; 12 positions agree with TRBD1. Germline CDR1 reads KGHSH; CDR2 reads LQKENI. V was pared by 0 bases and J by 6 bases, with 9 bases of the junction left unmatched. The CDR3 loop spans 17 amino acids. DNA of the CDR3: TGTGCCAGCTCACCACCTCCACCGGGACAGGGGGCGATCGAGCAGTACTTC. Translated: CASSPPPPGQGAIEQYF.

This clone was observed a handful of times. The chain carries TRBV9 and TRBJ2-5; no clear D. V was trimmed by 7 bases and J by 7 bases, leaving 11 bases between them. In germline, CDR1 is SGDLS, CDR2 YYNGEE. This CDR3 has 11 residues. CDR3 in amino acids: CASGSLVTQYF. The CDR3 DNA follows: TGTGCCAGCGGATCCCTGGTGACCCAGTACTTC.

The chain couples TRBV10-3 to TRBJ2-4; no clear D. Germline loops: CDR1 ENHRY, CDR2 SYGVKD. V lost 2 bases and J 0 bases, leaving 8 bases between the germline ends. The CDR3 spans 15 residues. The DNA for the CDR3 is TGTGCCATCAGTGAGCCAGATGTAGCCAAAAACATTCAGTACTTC. This translates into CAISEPDVAKNIQYF.

The chain combines TRBV6-5 with TRBJ2-2, with D possibly TRBD1 on 6 matching bases. CDR1 is MNHEY and CDR2 is SVGAGI in the germline V gene. The CDR3 runs 14 residues. V was cut by 4 bases and J by 4 bases, with 10 bases left in between. The CDR3 DNA follows: TGTGCCAGCAGTTGGCAGGGGTCCACCGGGGAGCTGTTTTTT. Amino acids: CASSWQGSTGELFF.

The rearrangement joins TRBV2 to TRBJ1-3; possible D gene TRBD1, 5 bases. Germline V gene sequence: CDR1 SNHLY, CDR2 FYNNEI. The CDR3 runs to 14 residues. With 3 bases removed from V and 1 base from J, the gap between germline ends came to 7 bases. The CDR3 spells CASSDQGSGNTIYF. In DNA, the CDR3 is TGTGCCAGCAGTGACCAGGGATCTGGAAACACCATATATTTT.

The J gene is TRBJ2-7, the V gene TRBV23-1, with no clear D. TRBV23-1 is an ORF; its function is uncertain. V was shortened by 0 bases and J by 5 bases, with 17 bases between the two germline ends. This CDR3 comprises 16 residues. The CDR3 DNA sequence: TGCGCCAGCAGTCAATCGGGGTACCAAGGGATTAACGAGCAGTACGTC. Residues: CASSQSGYQGINEQYV.

This clone was detected a few times. The J gene is TRBJ2-3, the V gene TRBV5-1; 8 bases fit TRBD1. The CDR3 has 17 amino acids. V dropped 0 bases and J dropped 6; count of bases not matched to a gene: 12. Looked up from germline, CDR1 is SGHRS and CDR2 is YFSETQ. In nucleotides, the CDR3 is TGCGCCAGCAGCTTGGCCCCCGGACAGGGTTATCCCGATACGCAGTATTTT. It is translated as CASSLAPGQGYPDTQYF.

The V gene is TRBV29-1, the J gene TRBJ1-2; 7 bases fit TRBD1. With V trimmed by 6 bases and J by 0 bases, 13 bases remained unmatched. Germline V gene lookup returns CDR1 SQVTM and CDR2 ANQGSEA. This CDR3 spans 16 amino acids. Here the CDR3 reads CSVLRDSSRTNYGYTF. The CDR3 coding sequence is TGCAGCGTCCTCCGGGACAGCTCCCGAACTAACTATGGCTACACCTTC.

V and J are TRBV5-1 and TRBJ1-3; 11 nucleotides match TRBD1. Trimming took 4 bases from V and 2 from J; bases not matched to a gene: 8. Germline V gene data show CDR1 as SGHRS and CDR2 as YFSETQ. The CDR3 runs 17 residues. The CDR3: CASSRGQGGRTGNTIYF. In DNA form, the CDR3 reads TGCGCCAGCAGCAGGGGACAGGGGGGAAGAACTGGAAACACCATATATTTT.

This chain connects TRBV5-6 to TRBJ1-1; weak D call: TRBD1 (6 bases). With 4 bases removed from V and 0 bases from J, the gap between germline ends came to 13 bases. Germline V gene lookup returns CDR1 SGHDT and CDR2 YYEEEE. This CDR3 region has 15 residues. CDR3 sequence (DNA): TGTGCCAGCAGCACCCAGGGGTTCATGAACACTGAAGCTTTCTTT. Translation: CASSTQGFMNTEAFF.

This clone came up once. The genes are TRBV13 and TRBJ2-3; 11 bases line up with TRBD2. CDR3 length: 14 amino acids. With 3 bases clipped from V and 6 bases from J, the junction kept 2 bases outside the gene matches. Germline values: CDR1 PRHDT, CDR2 FYEKMQ (reference sequence). The CDR3: CASSFRLAGDTQYF. CDR3 sequence (DNA): TGTGCCAGCAGCTTCCGACTAGCGGGGGATACGCAGTATTTT.

This clone was detected a few times. The V call is TRBV29-1, the J call TRBJ1-2; 9 bases are a match to TRBD1. CDR3 length: 14 amino acids. Germline V gives CDR1 SQVTM, CDR2 ANQGSEA. J gave up 7 bases and V 5 bases, and 11 bases lay outside the gene matches. CDR3 region: CSVYLQGASGGYTF. In DNA form, the CDR3 reads TGCAGCGTTTATTTACAGGGGGCATCTGGTGGCTACACCTTC.

The V and J genes are TRBV19 and TRBJ1-4, with D perhaps TRBD1 (6 bases). In germline, CDR1 is LNHDA, CDR2 SQIVND (reference sequence). The CDR3 consists of 14 residues. With 3 bases removed from V and 4 bases from J, the gap between germline ends came to 9 bases. The CDR3 DNA follows: TGTGCCAGTAGTATGGACAGCGTTAATGAAAAACTGTTTTTT. It is translated as CASSMDSVNEKLFF. Based on the CDR3 plus reference TRBV19 and TRBJ1-4, the full variable domain is DGGITQSPKYLFRKEGQNVTLSCEQNLNHDAMYWYRQDPGQGLRLIYYSQIVNDFQKGDIAEGYSVSREKKESFPLTVTSAQKNPTAFYLCASSMDSVNEKLFFGSGTQLSVL.

The chain has TRBV10-3 and TRBJ2-2; 8 positions agree with TRBD2. CDR3 length equals 14 residues. V trimming: 10 bases; J trimming: 5 bases; junction bases outside the gene matches: 9. Per the germline V gene, CDR1 is ENHRY and CDR2 is SYGVKD. The chain's CDR3 is CARTGGPSTGELFF. In nucleotides, the CDR3 is TGTGCCAGAACGGGGGGGCCGTCAACCGGGGAGCTGTTTTTT.

About this clone: Given a far larger clone just one base away, this is likely a sequencing read error. The chain has TRBV6-1 and TRBJ1-3; D is uncertain. Germline CDR1 and CDR2: MNHNS and SASEGT. CDR3 length: 15 amino acids. V lost 5 bases and J lost 0, with 11 bases in between. Here the CDR3 reads CASSLDGHSGNTIYF. The DNA for the CDR3 is TGTGCCAGCAGTTTGGACGGCCACTCTGGAAACACCATATATTTT.

This rearrangement joins TRBV29-1 to TRBJ2-1, with no clear D. The CDR3 contains 13 residues. V was trimmed by 4 bases and J by 4 bases, leaving 11 bases between them. Germline CDR1 reads SQVTM; CDR2 reads ANQGSEA. This chain's CDR3 is CSVVVSLYNEQFF. The CDR3 DNA sequence: TGCAGCGTTGTGGTCAGCCTGTACAATGAGCAGTTCTTC.

Only one count was recorded for this clone. Only one base separates this from a far larger clonotype, so it likely reflects a read error. The CDR3 sequence: CASSELGQGNQPQHF. CDR3 in DNA: TGTGCCAGCAGTGAGTTAGGACAGGGCAATCAGCCCCAGCATTTT. The rearrangement links TRBV6-1 to TRBJ1-5; 7 nucleotides line up with TRBD1. This CDR3 comprises 15 residues. CDR1 and CDR2 (germline): MNHNS, SASEGT. Unmatched junction bases numbered 4, after V lost 3 bases and J lost 2 bases.

The CDR3 loop is CASSYGTPNPRETQYF. The CDR3 nucleotides are TGTGCCAGCAGCTATGGGACTCCCAACCCCCGGGAGACCCAGTACTTC. The chain links TRBV7-2 to TRBJ2-5; D is possibly TRBD2 (6 bases). Germline V gene lookup returns CDR1 SGHTA and CDR2 FQGNSA. Trimming removed 4 bases at V and 5 bases at J, with 20 bases between. The CDR3 covers 16 residues.

V is TRBV6-1 and J is TRBJ2-4, with D uncertain. This CDR3 spans 13 amino acids. V was clipped by 8 bases and J by 3 bases, with 11 bases between them. The germline V gene has CDR1 MNHNS and CDR2 SASEGT. Written as DNA, the CDR3 is TGTGCCAGCGGGCTTCTAGACAAAAACATTCAGTACTTC. Encoded protein: CASGLLDKNIQYF.